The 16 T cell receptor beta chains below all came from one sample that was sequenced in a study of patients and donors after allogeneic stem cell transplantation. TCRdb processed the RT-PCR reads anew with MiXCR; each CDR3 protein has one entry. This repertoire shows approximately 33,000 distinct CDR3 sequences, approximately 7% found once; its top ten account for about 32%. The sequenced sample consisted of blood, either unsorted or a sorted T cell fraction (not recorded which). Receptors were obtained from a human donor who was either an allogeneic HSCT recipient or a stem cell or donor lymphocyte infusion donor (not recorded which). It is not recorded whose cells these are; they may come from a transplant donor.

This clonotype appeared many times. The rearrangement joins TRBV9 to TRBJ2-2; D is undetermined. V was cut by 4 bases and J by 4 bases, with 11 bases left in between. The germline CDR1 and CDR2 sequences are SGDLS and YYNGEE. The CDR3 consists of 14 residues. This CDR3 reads CASSPALVTGELFF. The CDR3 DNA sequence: TGTGCCAGCAGCCCCGCCCTGGTCACCGGGGAGCTGTTTTTT.

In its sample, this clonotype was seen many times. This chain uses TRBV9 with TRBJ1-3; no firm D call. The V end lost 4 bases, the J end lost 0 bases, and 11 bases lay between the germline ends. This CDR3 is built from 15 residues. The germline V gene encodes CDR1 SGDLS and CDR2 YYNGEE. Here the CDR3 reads CASSSQANSGNTIYF. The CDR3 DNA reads TGTGCCAGCAGCTCGCAGGCTAACTCTGGAAACACCATATATTTT.

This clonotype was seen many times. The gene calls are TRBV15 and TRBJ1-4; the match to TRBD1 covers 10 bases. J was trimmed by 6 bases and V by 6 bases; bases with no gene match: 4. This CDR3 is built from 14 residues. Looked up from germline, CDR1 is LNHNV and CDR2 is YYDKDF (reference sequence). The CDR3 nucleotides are TGTGCCACCAGAAGGGACAGGGGACATGAAAAACTGTTTTTT. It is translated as CATRRDRGHEKLFF.

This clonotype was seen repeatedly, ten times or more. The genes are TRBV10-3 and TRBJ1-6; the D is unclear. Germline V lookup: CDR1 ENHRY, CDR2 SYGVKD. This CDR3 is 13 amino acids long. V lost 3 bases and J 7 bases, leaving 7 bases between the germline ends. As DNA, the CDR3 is TGTGCCATCAGTGATTACGCGAATTCACCCCTCCACTTT. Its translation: CAISDYANSPLHF.

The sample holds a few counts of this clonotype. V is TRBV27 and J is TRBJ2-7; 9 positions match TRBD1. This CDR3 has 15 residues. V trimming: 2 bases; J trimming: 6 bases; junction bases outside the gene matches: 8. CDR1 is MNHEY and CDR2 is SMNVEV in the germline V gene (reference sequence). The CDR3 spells CASSLGGTGFSEQYF. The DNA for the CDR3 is TGTGCCAGCAGTTTAGGCGGGACAGGGTTCTCCGAGCAGTACTTC.

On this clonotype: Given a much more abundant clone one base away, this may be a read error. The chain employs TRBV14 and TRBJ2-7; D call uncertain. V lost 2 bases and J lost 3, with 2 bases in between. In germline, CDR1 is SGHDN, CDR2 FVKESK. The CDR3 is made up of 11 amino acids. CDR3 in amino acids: CASSQCYEQYF. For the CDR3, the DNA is TGTGCCAGCAGCCAATGCTACGAGCAGTACTTC.

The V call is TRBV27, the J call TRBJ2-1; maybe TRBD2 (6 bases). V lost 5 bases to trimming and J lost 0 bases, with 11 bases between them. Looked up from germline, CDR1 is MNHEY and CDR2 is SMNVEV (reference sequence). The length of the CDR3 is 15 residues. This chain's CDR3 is CASSPLAHSYNEQFF. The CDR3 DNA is TGTGCCAGCAGTCCGCTAGCGCACTCCTACAATGAGCAGTTCTTC.

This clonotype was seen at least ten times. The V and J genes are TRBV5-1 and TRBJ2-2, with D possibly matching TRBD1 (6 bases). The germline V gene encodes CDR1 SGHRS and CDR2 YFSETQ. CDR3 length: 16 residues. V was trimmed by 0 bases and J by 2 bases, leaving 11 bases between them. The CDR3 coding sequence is TGCGCCAGCAGCTTGGTGACAGGCCCCAACACCGGGGAGCTGTTTTTT. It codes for CASSLVTGPNTGELFF.

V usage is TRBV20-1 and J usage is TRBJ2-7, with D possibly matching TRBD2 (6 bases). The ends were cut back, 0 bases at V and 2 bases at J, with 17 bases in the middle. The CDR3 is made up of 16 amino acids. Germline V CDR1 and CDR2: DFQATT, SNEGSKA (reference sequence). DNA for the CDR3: TGCAGTGCTAGAGACCCTTCTAGGAGGGCGCCCTACGAGCAGTACTTC. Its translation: CSARDPSRRAPYEQYF.

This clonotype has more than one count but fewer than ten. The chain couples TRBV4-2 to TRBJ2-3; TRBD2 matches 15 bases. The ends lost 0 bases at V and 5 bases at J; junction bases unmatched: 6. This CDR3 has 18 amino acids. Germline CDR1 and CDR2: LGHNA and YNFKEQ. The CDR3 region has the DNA TGTGCCAGCAGCCAAGATAGGGGACTAGCGGGAGGTATAGATACGCAGTATTTT. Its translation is CASSQDRGLAGGIDTQYF.

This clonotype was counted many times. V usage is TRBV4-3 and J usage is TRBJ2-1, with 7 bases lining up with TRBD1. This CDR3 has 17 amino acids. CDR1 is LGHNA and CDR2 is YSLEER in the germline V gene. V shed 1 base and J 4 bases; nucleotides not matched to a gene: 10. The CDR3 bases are TGCGCCAGCAGCCAAGGAGAGAAGGGGGCCGTGTACAATGAGCAGTTCTTC. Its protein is CASSQGEKGAVYNEQFF.

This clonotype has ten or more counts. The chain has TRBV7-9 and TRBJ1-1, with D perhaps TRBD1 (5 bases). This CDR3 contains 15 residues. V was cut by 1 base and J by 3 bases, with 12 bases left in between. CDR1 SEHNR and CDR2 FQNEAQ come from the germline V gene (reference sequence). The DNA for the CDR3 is TGTGCCAGCAGCTTAGGGGGGAGGTATGACACTGAAGCTTTCTTT. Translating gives CASSLGGRYDTEAFF. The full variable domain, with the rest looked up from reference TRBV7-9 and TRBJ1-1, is DTGVSQNPRHKITKRGQNVTFRCDPISEHNRLYWYRQTLGQGPEFLTYFQNEAQLEKSRLLSDRFSAERPKGSFSTLEIQRTEQGDSAMYLCASSLGGRYDTEAFFGQGTRLTVV.

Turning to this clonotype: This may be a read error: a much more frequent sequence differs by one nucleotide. The CDR3 DNA follows: TGTGCCAGCAGTATAAACAGGGAGGAGACCCAGTACTTC. Amino acid sequence: CASSINREETQYF. The rearrangement joins TRBV2 to TRBJ2-5; D perhaps matches TRBD1 (6 bases). V was clipped by 5 bases and J by 5 bases, with 12 bases between them. This CDR3 is built from 13 residues. Germline CDR1 reads SNHLY; CDR2 reads FYNNEI.

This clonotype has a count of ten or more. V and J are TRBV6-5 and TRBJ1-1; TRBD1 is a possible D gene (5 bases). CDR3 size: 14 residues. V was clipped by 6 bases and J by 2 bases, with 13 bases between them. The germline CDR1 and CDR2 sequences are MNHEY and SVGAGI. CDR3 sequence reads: CASRWQGTNTEAFF. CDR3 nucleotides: TGTGCCAGCAGGTGGCAGGGCACTAACACTGAAGCTTTCTTT.

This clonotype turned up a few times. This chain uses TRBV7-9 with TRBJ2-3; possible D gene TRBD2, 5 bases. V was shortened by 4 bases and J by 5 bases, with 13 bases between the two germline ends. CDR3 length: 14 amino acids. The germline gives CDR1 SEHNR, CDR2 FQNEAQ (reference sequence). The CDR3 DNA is TGTGCCAGCAGCTCCGTGGCCGGAGGAGATACGCAGTATTTT. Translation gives CASSSVAGGDTQYF.

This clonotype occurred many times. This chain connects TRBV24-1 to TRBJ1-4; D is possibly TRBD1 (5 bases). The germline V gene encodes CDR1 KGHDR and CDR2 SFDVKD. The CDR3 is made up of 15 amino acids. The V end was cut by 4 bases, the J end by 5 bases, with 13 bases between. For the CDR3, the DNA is TGTGCCACCAGTGACCCGACAGCGTTAAATGAAAAACTGTTTTTT. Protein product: CATSDPTALNEKLFF.